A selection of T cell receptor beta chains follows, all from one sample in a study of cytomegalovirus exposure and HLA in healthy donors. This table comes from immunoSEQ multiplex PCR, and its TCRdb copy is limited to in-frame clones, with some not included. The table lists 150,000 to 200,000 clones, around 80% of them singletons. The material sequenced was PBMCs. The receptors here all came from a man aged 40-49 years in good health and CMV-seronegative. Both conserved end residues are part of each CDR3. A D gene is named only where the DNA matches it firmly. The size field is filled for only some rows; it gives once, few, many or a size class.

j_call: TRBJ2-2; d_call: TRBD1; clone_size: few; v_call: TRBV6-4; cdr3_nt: TGTGCCAGCAGTTCGACAGGGGGCCAACCCGGGGAGCTGTTTTTT; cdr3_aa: CASSSTGGQPGELFF
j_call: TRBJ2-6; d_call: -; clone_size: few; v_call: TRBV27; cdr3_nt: TGTGCCAGCAGTTTTCAAGTCTCTGGGGCCAACGGCCTGACTTTC; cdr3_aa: CASSFQVSGANGLTF
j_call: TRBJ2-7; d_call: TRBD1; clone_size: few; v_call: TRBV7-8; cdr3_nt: TGTGCCAGCCGACGACAGGGAATGGGGTACGAGCAGTACTTC; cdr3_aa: CASRRQGMGYEQYF
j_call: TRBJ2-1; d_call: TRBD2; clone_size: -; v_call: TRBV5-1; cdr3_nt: TGCGCCAGCAGTGTCGGGAGGGCCGTGGATGAGCAGTTCTTC; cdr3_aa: CASSVGRAVDEQFF
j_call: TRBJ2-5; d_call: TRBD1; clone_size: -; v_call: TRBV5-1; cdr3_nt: TGCGCCAGCAGCTCACAGGGGGCAGACCAAGAGACCCAGTACTTC; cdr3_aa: CASSSQGADQETQYF
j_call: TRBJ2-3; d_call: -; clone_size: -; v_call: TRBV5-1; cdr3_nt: TGCGCCAGCAGCTTGGATAGGACTACCCGCACAGATACGCAGTATTTT; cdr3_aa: CASSLDRTTRTDTQYF
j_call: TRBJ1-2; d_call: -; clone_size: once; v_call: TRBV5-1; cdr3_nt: TGCGCCAGCAGCTTGGCCAGGGACTATGGCTACACCTTC; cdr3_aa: CASSLARDYGYTF
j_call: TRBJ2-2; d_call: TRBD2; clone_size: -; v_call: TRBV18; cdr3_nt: TGTGCCAGCTCACCTTTACCTCTAGCGGGAGGACACAACGGGGAGCTGTTTTTT; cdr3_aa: CASSPLPLAGGHNGELFF
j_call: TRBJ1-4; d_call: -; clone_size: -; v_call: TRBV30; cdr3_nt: TGTGCCTGGAGTGTCGCGGGCGTTGAAAAACTGTTTTTT; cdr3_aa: CAWSVAGVEKLFF
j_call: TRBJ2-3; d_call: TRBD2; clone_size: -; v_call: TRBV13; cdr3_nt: TGTGCCAGCAGCTTAGGACCTGGGGGGTTGACTAGCGGGAGAACAGATACGCAGTATTTT; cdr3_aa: CASSLGPGGLTSGRTDTQYF
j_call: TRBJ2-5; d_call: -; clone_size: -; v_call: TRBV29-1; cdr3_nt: TGCAGCGTTGAAAACACAGGGACGGAGACCCAGTACTTC; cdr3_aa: CSVENTGTETQYF
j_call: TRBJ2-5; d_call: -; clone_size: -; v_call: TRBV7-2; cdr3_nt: TGTGCCAGCAGCTTAGAACAGGGCAGCTTTTACTTC; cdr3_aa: CASSLEQGSFYF
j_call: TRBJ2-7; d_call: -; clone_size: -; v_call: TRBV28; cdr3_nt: TGTGCCAGCAGGCCGCTTGGGAGGAGCTCCTACGAGCAGTACTTC; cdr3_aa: CASRPLGRSSYEQYF
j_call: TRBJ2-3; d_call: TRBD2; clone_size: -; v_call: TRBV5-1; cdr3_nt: TGCGCCAGCAGCCAAAGGACTAGCGGGAGCCCAGGTACGCAGTATTTT; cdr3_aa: CASSQRTSGSPGTQYF
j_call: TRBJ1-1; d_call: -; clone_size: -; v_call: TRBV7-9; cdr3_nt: TGTGCCAGCAGCCTTGAGGGGAACACTGAAGCTTTCTTT; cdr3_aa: CASSLEGNTEAFF
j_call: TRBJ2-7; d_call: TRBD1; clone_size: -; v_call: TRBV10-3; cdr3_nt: TGTGCCATCAGTGAGTCGAGCCGACAGGGTTACGAGCAGTACTTC; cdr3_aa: CAISESSRQGYEQYF
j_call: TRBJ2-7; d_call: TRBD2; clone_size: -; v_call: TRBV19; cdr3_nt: TGTGCCAGTAGTACCGTAGCGGGAGGCTACGAGCAGTACTTC; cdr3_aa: CASSTVAGGYEQYF
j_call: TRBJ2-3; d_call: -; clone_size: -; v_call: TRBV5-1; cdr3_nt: TGCGCCAGCAGCTCTAGCACAGATACGCAGTATTTT; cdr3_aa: CASSSSTDTQYF
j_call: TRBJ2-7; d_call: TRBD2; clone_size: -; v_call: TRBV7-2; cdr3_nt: TGTGCCAGCAGCTTAAGCGGGAGGGCCTACGAGCAGTACTTC; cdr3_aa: CASSLSGRAYEQYF
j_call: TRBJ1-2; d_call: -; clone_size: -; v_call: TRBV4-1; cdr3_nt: TGCGCCAGCAGCCCGACAGGTTCAGCTAACTATGGCTACACCTTC; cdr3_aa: CASSPTGSANYGYTF
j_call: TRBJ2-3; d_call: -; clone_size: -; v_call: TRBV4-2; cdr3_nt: TGTGCCAGCAACCTTGGGGTGGGGGAGGCAGATACGCAGTATTTT; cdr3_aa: CASNLGVGEADTQYF
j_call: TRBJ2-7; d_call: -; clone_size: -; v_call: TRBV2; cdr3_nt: TGTGCCAGCAGTGCTAGTCCTCACGAGCAGTACTTC; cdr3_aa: CASSASPHEQYF
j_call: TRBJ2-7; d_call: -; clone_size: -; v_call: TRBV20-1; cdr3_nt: TGCAGTTCCCGGGTCTACGAGCAGTACTTC; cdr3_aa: CSSRVYEQYF